This TCR beta chain derives from a study of T cell responses to AZD1222 COVID-19 vaccine. Using immunoSEQ multiplex PCR, the repertoire was profiled, and TCRdb retains in-frame clones only, with some absent. The profile shows 110,000 to 150,000 clones, just over 90% of them singletons. This TCR came from an adult in good health. Source: peripheral blood, taken on day 0 of AZD1222 vaccination.

Here the CDR3 DNA reads TGTGCCAGCAGCTCCGTCGTTAGAGCCTACGAGCAGTACTTC. Encoded protein: CASSSVVRAYEQYF. The chain links TRBV7-9 to TRBJ2-7; D is uncertain. The CDR3 length is 14 residues. The V gene lost 4 bases and the J gene lost 2 bases, with 12 bases spanning the gap. Germline CDR1 SEHNR, CDR2 FQNEAQ (reference sequence).